Listed below are T cell receptor beta chains from one sample, sequenced in a study. TCRdb reprocessed the multiplex PCR reads with MiXCR, giving one entry per CDR3 protein. The repertoire holds 900 or so distinct CDR3 sequences, with around 12% as singletons. What was sequenced was Tregs sorted from blood. These receptors were obtained from a female donor with breast cancer. Both conserved end residues are part of each CDR3. Fields, in order: J gene, D gene, V gene, CDR3 length, clone size, CDR3 DNA, CDR3 protein. A D gene is named only where the DNA matches it firmly. Size values are once, few and many counts, or a class for expanded clones, and some rows have none.

TRBJ1-2	.	TRBV12-3/TRBV12-4	14	medium-sized	TGTGCCAGCAGTTTAGGGACAGAAACCTATGGCTACACCTTC	CASSLGTETYGYTF
TRBJ1-2	TRBD1	TRBV12-3/TRBV12-4	13	.	TGTGCCAGCAGTCGGACAGGGGATACTGGCTACACCTTC	CASSRTGDTGYTF
TRBJ1-2	TRBD1	TRBV12-3/TRBV12-4	14	medium-sized	TGTGCCAGCAGCCCAGCGACAGGGGCACATGGCTACACCTTC	CASSPATGAHGYTF
TRBJ1-2	TRBD1	TRBV12-3/TRBV12-4	12	large	TGTGCCAGCAGTAGGGACAGATATGGCTACACCTTC	CASSRDRYGYTF
TRBJ1-2	.	TRBV12-3/TRBV12-4	15	.	TGTGCCAGCAGTTCGTCGGTGCCGTCGCTGAAGGGCTACACCTTC	CASSSSVPSLKGYTF
TRBJ1-2	.	TRBV12-3/TRBV12-4	15	medium-sized	TGTGCCAGCAGTTCGTACAGGACTTCTAACTATGGCTACACCTTC	CASSSYRTSNYGYTF
TRBJ1-2	TRBD1	TRBV12-3/TRBV12-4	14	large	TGTGCCAGCAGTTCGGCGACAGGGGTATATGGCTACACCTTC	CASSSATGVYGYTF
TRBJ1-2	.	TRBV12-3/TRBV12-4	13	medium-sized	TGTGCCAGCAGTGACACAGGGCGGAATGGCTACACCTTC	CASSDTGRNGYTF
TRBJ1-2	TRBD1	TRBV12-3/TRBV12-4	15	large	TGTGCCAGCAGCTCACGAAGCGGGACAGGGTATGGCTACACCTTC	CASSSRSGTGYGYTF
TRBJ1-2	TRBD1	TRBV12-3/TRBV12-4	13	medium-sized	TGTGCCAGCAGTAGGGACAGGGGCTATGGCTACACCTTC	CASSRDRGYGYTF
TRBJ1-2	.	TRBV12-3/TRBV12-4	13	large	TGTGCCAGCAGTTTGGACGGAAACTATGGCTACACCTTC	CASSLDGNYGYTF
TRBJ1-2	TRBD1	TRBV12-3/TRBV12-4	14	medium-sized	TGTGCCAGCAGTCGTCGGGACAGGGACTATGGCTACACCTTC	CASSRRDRDYGYTF
TRBJ1-2	.	TRBV12-3/TRBV12-4	12	medium-sized	TGTGCCAGCAGTCCGGGACTTGGCGGCTACACCTTC	CASSPGLGGYTF
TRBJ1-2	.	TRBV12-3/TRBV12-4	13	large	TGTGCCAGCAGTTTGAGGCAGGGCGGAGGCTACACCTTC	CASSLRQGGGYTF
TRBJ1-2	.	TRBV12-3/TRBV12-4	13	medium-sized	TGTGCCAGCAGTTTAGCCGGAGACTATGGCTACACCTTC	CASSLAGDYGYTF
TRBJ1-2	.	TRBV12-3/TRBV12-4	14	medium-sized	TGTGCCAGCAGTCAACAGGGACTTAACTATGGCTACACCTTC	CASSQQGLNYGYTF
TRBJ1-2	TRBD1	TRBV12-3/TRBV12-4	15	medium-sized	TGTGCCAGCAGTTTAGGGGACAGGGCTAACTATGGCTACACCTTC	CASSLGDRANYGYTF
TRBJ1-2	TRBD1	TRBV12-3/TRBV12-4	12	medium-sized	TGTGCCAGCAGCCGGACAGGGGATGGCTACACCTTC	CASSRTGDGYTF
TRBJ1-2	.	TRBV12-3/TRBV12-4	15	large	TGTGCCAGCATGTCAGGAGTCCGGGAGGGCTATGGCTACACCTTC	CASMSGVREGYGYTF
TRBJ1-2	TRBD1	TRBV12-3/TRBV12-4	14	.	TGTGCCAGCCGCCAGGGGACAGAGAACTATGGCTACACCTTC	CASRQGTENYGYTF
TRBJ1-2	.	TRBV12-3/TRBV12-4	13	large	TGTGCCAGCAGTTCCCGGACAGACTATGGCTACACCTTC	CASSSRTDYGYTF
TRBJ1-2	TRBD1	TRBV12-3/TRBV12-4	16	medium-sized	TGTGCCAGCAGGTCCTCCGGGACAGGGGAATTTTATGGCTACACCTTC	CASRSSGTGEFYGYTF
TRBJ1-2	.	TRBV12-3/TRBV12-4	12	.	TGTGCCAGCAGTACCGAGGTGACTGGCTACACCTTC	CASSTEVTGYTF
TRBJ1-2	TRBD1	TRBV12-3/TRBV12-4	14	many	TGTGCCAGCAGTACGAAGGGACAGGGACATGGCTACACCTTC	CASSTKGQGHGYTF
TRBJ1-2	.	TRBV12-3/TRBV12-4	13	large	TGTGCCAGCAGCTTCGACCCTAACTATGGCTACACCTTC	CASSFDPNYGYTF
TRBJ1-2	TRBD1	TRBV12-3/TRBV12-4	13	.	TGTGCCAGCAGCCCGGGACAGGGGTATGGCTACACCTTC	CASSPGQGYGYTF
TRBJ1-2	.	TRBV12-3/TRBV12-4	13	medium-sized	TGTGCCAGCAGTGATGGGTACAGGGAACACTACACCTTC	CASSDGYREHYTF
TRBJ1-2	.	TRBV12-3/TRBV12-4	13	medium-sized	TGTGCCAGCAGTTTGGGCCTCCTATCGGGCTACACCTTC	CASSLGLLSGYTF
TRBJ1-2	.	TRBV12-3/TRBV12-4	12	large	TGTGCCAGCAGCCCTACAGGGAGTGGCTACACCTTC	CASSPTGSGYTF
TRBJ1-2	.	TRBV12-3/TRBV12-4	13	medium-sized	TGTGCCAGCAGTATGACTACGGGTCTTGGCTACACCTTC	CASSMTTGLGYTF
TRBJ1-2	.	TRBV12-3/TRBV12-4	11	medium-sized	TGTGCCAGCAGTTCAAGACAGAGCTACACCTTC	CASSSRQSYTF
TRBJ1-2	TRBD1	TRBV12-3/TRBV12-4	15	medium-sized	TGTGCCAGCAGTGACCGACAGGGTCCGAGTAGAGGCTACACCTTC	CASSDRQGPSRGYTF
TRBJ1-2	TRBD1	TRBV12-3/TRBV12-4	14	medium-sized	TGTGCCAGCAGTTTGACAGGGCCCTATTATGGCTACACCTTC	CASSLTGPYYGYTF
TRBJ1-2	TRBD1	TRBV12-3/TRBV12-4	15	medium-sized	TGTGCCAGCAGTTTAAGACAGGGAGAAGGCTATGGCTACACCTTC	CASSLRQGEGYGYTF
TRBJ1-2	.	TRBV12-3/TRBV12-4	11	large	TGTGCCAGTGCCAGGTGGCGAGGCTACACCTTC	CASARWRGYTF
TRBJ1-2	.	TRBV12-3/TRBV12-4	16	medium-sized	TGTGCCAGCAGCCGTGACCCGGCGACGACTAACTATGGCTACACCTTC	CASSRDPATTNYGYTF
TRBJ1-2	TRBD1	TRBV12-3/TRBV12-4	14	.	TGTGCCAGCAGTGTCGCCGGGACAGACTATGGCTACACCTTC	CASSVAGTDYGYTF
TRBJ1-2	.	TRBV12-3/TRBV12-4	13	medium-sized	TGTGCCAGCAGTTTGGGATCTGTCTATGGCTACACCTTC	CASSLGSVYGYTF
TRBJ1-2	.	TRBV12-3/TRBV12-4	12	medium-sized	TGTGCCAGCAGTTTATCGAACTATGGCTACACCTTC	CASSLSNYGYTF
TRBJ1-2	.	TRBV12-3/TRBV12-4	13	medium-sized	TGTGCCAGCAGTTTAAGCAGGGTTGGAGGCTACACCTTC	CASSLSRVGGYTF
TRBJ1-2	.	TRBV12-3/TRBV12-4	14	medium-sized	TGTGCCAGCAGTTTAGCGTCCGGCAGATATGGCTACACCTTC	CASSLASGRYGYTF
TRBJ1-2	.	TRBV12-3/TRBV12-4	13	.	TGTGCCAGCAGTGCGGGACAAAACTATGGCTACACCTTC	CASSAGQNYGYTF
TRBJ1-2	.	TRBV12-3/TRBV12-4	13	medium-sized	TGTGCCAGCAGTTTGGGGTTTAGCTATGGCTACACCTTC	CASSLGFSYGYTF
TRBJ1-2	TRBD1	TRBV12-3/TRBV12-4	14	.	TGTGCCAGCAGTCGTGAGGGACAGGCCTATGGCTACACCTTC	CASSREGQAYGYTF
TRBJ1-2	.	TRBV12-3/TRBV12-4	13	medium-sized	TGTGCCAGCACCCTACAGGGCCTTATAGGCTACACCTTC	CASTLQGLIGYTF
TRBJ1-2	.	TRBV12-3/TRBV12-4	13	medium-sized	TGTGCCAGCAGCTATACCGGGGCCCGTCGCTACACCTTC	CASSYTGARRYTF
TRBJ1-2	.	TRBV12-3/TRBV12-4	13	large	TGTGCCAGCAGTTTAACCCACAGGGAAGGCTACACCTTC	CASSLTHREGYTF
TRBJ1-2	TRBD1	TRBV12-3/TRBV12-4	12	medium-sized	TGTGCCAGCACCGGGACAGGCTATGGCTACACCTTC	CASTGTGYGYTF
TRBJ1-2	.	TRBV12-3/TRBV12-4	15	large	TGTGCCAGCAGCCTCAGTCAGGGATCCCAGTATGGCTACACCTTC	CASSLSQGSQYGYTF
TRBJ1-2	TRBD1	TRBV12-3/TRBV12-4	15	many	TGTGCCAGCACCCTAATGGGACAGGGAATTTATGGCTACACCTTC	CASTLMGQGIYGYTF
TRBJ1-2	.	TRBV12-3/TRBV12-4	12	large	TGTGCCAGCAGTTCGGACAGTTATGGCTACACCTTC	CASSSDSYGYTF
TRBJ1-2	.	TRBV12-3/TRBV12-4	14	medium-sized	TGTGCCAGCAGAAATGGACAGCCGAACTATGGCTACACCTTC	CASRNGQPNYGYTF
TRBJ1-2	.	TRBV12-3/TRBV12-4	13	.	TGTGCCAGCAGTTTTGGACCAAGAGATGGCTACACCTTC	CASSFGPRDGYTF
TRBJ1-2	.	TRBV12-3/TRBV12-4	13	medium-sized	TGTGCCAGCAGTTTAATGGCAGGGAAAGGCTACACCTTC	CASSLMAGKGYTF
TRBJ1-2	.	TRBV12-3/TRBV12-4	14	.	TGTGCCAGCAGTTTAGCGCTCGGCAGATATGGCTACACCTTC	CASSLALGRYGYTF
TRBJ1-2	.	TRBV12-3/TRBV12-4	13	once	TGTGCCAGCAGTTCACAGGGCGCCTATGGCTACACCTTC	CASSSQGAYGYTF
TRBJ1-2	TRBD1	TRBV12-3/TRBV12-4	13	.	TGTGCCAGCACCCCGGGACAGGGCTATGGCTACACCTTC	CASTPGQGYGYTF
TRBJ1-2	.	TRBV12-3/TRBV12-4	13	medium-sized	TGTGCCAGCAGTTTATCAGGGATCGGCGGCTACACCTTC	CASSLSGIGGYTF
TRBJ1-2	.	TRBV12-3/TRBV12-4	12	medium-sized	TGTGCCAGCAGTCCAGGACAGTATGGCTACACCTTC	CASSPGQYGYTF
TRBJ1-2	TRBD1	TRBV12-3/TRBV12-4	12	medium-sized	TGTGCCAGCACCCGGACAGGGAAGGGCTACACCTTC	CASTRTGKGYTF